This T cell receptor (beta chain) was sequenced during a study of shared clonotypes between healthy human individuals. CDR1 MNHEY and CDR2 SMNVEV come from the germline V gene (reference sequence). J lost 7 bases, V lost 9 bases, and 5 bases had no gene match. The CDR3 totals 13 residues. Notes on the study in general: Against clonotypes common to all four donors, non-shared ones had lower generation probabilities. Among the subsets, naive ones generally showed larger estimated richness than memory ones.

Sequencing was at deep level. Assay: immunoSEQ multiplex PCR; the TCRdb copy retains only in-frame clones and omits some. The table has over 950,000 clones, roughly 77% seen once. Comments on this clone: The antigen is unknown.

Sequencing was done on a sample of memory CD4+ T cells from PBMCs. Indicated subset: CD45RA-negative fraction. The source of this sequence is a man aged 18-30 years in good health. Some clones in this sample may be carry-over from other donors' samples. The chain links TRBV27 to TRBJ2-1; 11 bases are shared with TRBD2. This CDR3 is CASTRLAGNEQFF. CDR3 DNA sequence: TGTGCCAGTACCCGACTAGCGGGGAATGAGCAGTTCTTC.